This T cell receptor (beta chain) originates from a study of long-term antiretroviral therapy in people with HIV (dated 2022 in TCRdb). Study-level background: The earliest samples were collected about a decade before the 2015 WHO recommendation for immediate ART, when ART was typically delayed until CD4 counts fell. A retrospective serial study tested whether ART initiation and durable HIV suppression were associated with changes in peripheral blood TRB repertoire composition and diversity. A total of roughly 200 cryopreserved PBMC samples came from around 30 adults with confirmed HIV infection and were collected serially over a mean of approximately six years (range 1-12). Of the roughly 30 participants with HIV, about a dozen were female. No cross-contamination during QIAcube processing turned up in test extractions that ran a monoclonal T-cell line alongside around 34 polyclonal samples. Beyond this particular receptor, the publication reports: The samples span the years 2004 to 2017, and the ART regimens used at that time may not be as effective as current regimens. Owing to limited PBMC availability, only the TCR beta chain was sequenced, without alpha chain pairing. Inferences about post-ART repertoire changes were limited because no data were available on ART adherence, viral resistance or therapy changes. Starting ART was linked to a significant rise in TRB diversity, yet even with long-term ART the diversity remained significantly lower than in transplant donor controls. Because pre-ART samples had limited cell numbers, profiling was done on unsorted PBMC rather than on sorted CD4+ and CD8+ T cells. Narrower CDR3 length ranges were observed in HIV repertoires than in controls, and an antigen-experienced repertoire with only a slight naive shift after ART was suggested by the network structure. Expanded TRB clones identified before ART initiation dominated the repertoire across all time points, though the dominance fluctuated and decreased in many PLHIV after ART.

To be included, a participant needed at least one PBMC sample from before ART initiation plus at least two post-ART samples. All participants with HIV were treated in the United States of America. Cryopreserved samples of about 0.9-11 million PBMC were thawed and washed before DNA extraction. At the time of the earliest PBMC sample, participants with HIV were aged between roughly 20 and 60 years. PBMC samples were contributed by each participant from 1-4 timepoints before ART initiation and 2-8 timepoints after ART initiation, with a median of 7 samples. Serial HIV viral load, CD4+ T-cell count, ART history and demographic data were obtained for every participant. Genomic DNA was extracted from unsorted PBMC with a Qiagen kit on a QIAcube, processed in batches of 12 samples. Taken from cysteine to phenylalanine, the CDR3 has 9 residues. This entry keeps only the CDR3 DNA: 27 bases, framed from base 1. According to the germline V gene, CDR1 reads SQVTM and CDR2 reads ANQGSEA. V is shortened by 7 bases, J by 10 bases, and the region joining them spans 8 bases.

Concerning this clone itself: The antigen this receptor binds is unknown. Within one base of it there is no much larger clone, and no base qualities were kept.

The immunoSEQ hsTCRB v3.0 assay was used at survey level resolution to sequence the TRB variable region. The target sequencing depth for TRB was roughly 40,000-55,000 T-cell genomes per sample. TRB libraries were pooled and sequenced on an Illumina MiSeq using a v3 150-cycle kit. The authors' analysis ran thus. Analysis of repertoires was carried out in R inside a reproducible Nextflow workflow spanning QC, data transformation and analysis. LymphoSeq2, an R package for exploring AIRR-Seq data, was used to implement the custom analyses. After excluding several samples that yielded fewer than 5000 total TRB sequences, 150 to 200 HIV repertoires remained for analysis. Among the 170 to 200 HIV repertoires that were kept, approximately 61 were collected before ART initiation and about 130 were collected after ART initiation. Repertoires were downsampled to 5000 TRB nucleotide sequences, and summary statistics were averaged over 100 downsampling iterations. The analysis kept only TRB sequences whose CDR3 regions were at least seven amino acids long. A Shannon entropy-derived clonality score and the Gini coefficient were used to measure diversity. In the repertoire networks, any two of the top 5000 CDR3 amino acid sequences were linked whenever the two sequences differed by an edit distance of one. For TRB CDR3 amino acid sequences, GLIPH2 was used to predict antigen specificity groups and MHC restriction. Known CMV, EBV, HIV or tissue antigen associations were flagged by matching CDR3 amino acid sequences against VDJdb and McPAS-TCR. Pre-ART, post-ART and control groups were compared with Wilcoxon signed-rank tests and Holm-Bonferroni correction. TCRdb provides this immuneACCESS table in a form limited to in-frame rearrangements. Some clones are lacking; in checked studies, under half of them reflect an unresolved V gene, and why the rest are absent is not known. That table is the source of V, J and clone size, and D and trimming were worked out from the DNA. The sample table records 34,000 or so clones; roughly 81% of these occur just once. Of the sample, 4.8% falls within the top ten clones.

The chain employs TRBV29-1 and TRBJ2-1, with TRBD1 tentatively as D gene (6 bases match). The sample in question was unsorted PBMCs, obtained roughly 2.8 years before starting antiretroviral therapy. The clonotype originates from a woman between 25 and 40 years old with HIV. The CDR3 region has the sequence CSAGTEQFF. The base sequence is TGCAGCGCGGGGACAGAGCAGTTCTTC.